This TCR beta chain is from a study of Graves' ophthalmopathy and Graves' hyperthyroidism. For the study at large: The authors collected peripheral blood at initial diagnosis, before any treatment.

The TCR beta CDR3 regions underwent amplification from RNA transcripts. Investigators did first-round RT-PCR with HTBI primers, then second-round multiplex PCR. Each CDR3 protein is one row after TCRdb ran MiXCR on the multiplex PCR reads. Of 350,000 to 450,000 distinct CDR3 sequences listed, around 20% are singletons. Thyroid ultrasound, orbital computed tomography, TRAb, serum thyroxine and clinical symptoms formed the basis of diagnosis. The PBMCs were taken from around 9 ml of fresh peripheral blood. Findings and limits, study-wide: With a specificity of around 72% and a sensitivity of 60% to 71%, the model predicted ophthalmopathy progression.

This clonotype came up a few times. Its antigen is undetermined. CDR1 is MNHEY and CDR2 is SVGEGT in the germline V gene. The CDR3 consists of 15 residues. Trimming at V came to 2 bases and at J to 7 bases, leaving 6 bases not matched to a gene. Sequenced: peripheral blood. The sequence was collected from a woman aged 18-35 years with Graves' ophthalmopathy. V gene TRBV6-2 or TRBV6-3 combines with J gene TRBJ2-7, with TRBD1 identical over 12 bases. CDR3 region: CASSYRGQGAEEQYF. The CDR3 DNA reads TGTGCCAGCAGTTACCGGGGACAGGGGGCGGAGGAGCAGTACTTC.